Each of the 28 T cell receptor beta chains below was sequenced from the same sample in a study of cytomegalovirus exposure and HLA in healthy donors (dated by TCRdb to 2016 to 2017). Receptor libraries were prepared by the immunoSEQ multiplex PCR assay. For the multiplex PCR, a mixture combining 60 forward primers for TCR Vbeta segments and 13 reverse primers for TCR Jbeta segments was used. Here the immuneACCESS table is served through TCRdb, limited to in-frame sequences with V and J called. Missing clones are a known gap in these copies; in checked studies unresolved V genes cover under half, and the rest lacks a known reason. Here the sample has around 150,000 clones; 65% to 85% occur a single time. The ten largest clones represent roughly 1.4% of the sample. The sample was PBMCs. All receptors derive from a woman aged 18-29 years in good health and CMV-seronegative.

The chain links TRBV5-6 to TRBJ2-4; D may be TRBD2 (5 bases). The germline gives CDR1 SGHDT, CDR2 YYEEEE. The CDR3 consists of 16 residues. V lost 4 bases to trimming and J lost 2 bases, with 16 bases between them. The CDR3 is CASSPQRRSTKNIQYF. CDR3 nucleotide sequence: TGTGCCAGCAGCCCCCAGCGGAGGTCAACCAAAAACATTCAGTACTTC. Filled out from reference TRBV5-6 and TRBJ2-4, the complete variable domain reads DAGVTQSPTHLIKTRGQQVTLRCSPKSGHDTVSWYQQALGQGPQFIFQYYEEEERQRGNFPDRFSGHQFPNYSSELNVNALLLGDSALYLCASSPQRRSTKNIQYFGAGTRLSVL.

The sample holds a few counts of this clone. The same CDR3 is also encoded by other DNA sequences in this sample. This rearrangement joins TRBV5-1 to TRBJ2-2; 8 bases are shared with TRBD1. J lost 3 bases, V lost 3 bases, and 4 bases had no gene match. The germline CDR1 and CDR2 sequences are SGHRS and YFSETQ. The length of the CDR3 is 15 residues. For the CDR3, the DNA is TGCGCCAGCAGCTCCGGACAGGGAGACACCGGGGAGCTGTTTTTT. Its protein is CASSSGQGDTGELFF.

The chain has TRBV5-1 and TRBJ2-1; tentative D call: TRBD2 (6 bases). The V end lost 0 bases, the J end lost 4 bases, and 11 bases lay between the germline ends. This CDR3 is built from 15 residues. Germline V gene data show CDR1 as SGHRS and CDR2 as YFSETQ. CDR3 nucleotides: TGCGCCAGCAGCTTGGACGCGGGGAAATACAATGAGCAGTTCTTC. Amino acids: CASSLDAGKYNEQFF.

The chain couples TRBV7-8 to TRBJ2-7, with TRBD1 matching over 10 bases. CDR3 size: 16 residues. Germline lookup yields CDR1 SGHVS and CDR2 FQNEAQ. V lost 1 base, J lost 1 base, and 4 bases stayed unmatched. CDR3 in amino acids: CASSLEGQGISYEQYF. CDR3 coding DNA: TGTGCCAGCAGCTTAGAGGGACAGGGGATTTCCTACGAGCAGTACTTC.

V usage is TRBV5-1 and J usage is TRBJ2-5; 11 nucleotides match TRBD2. Germline CDR1 and CDR2: SGHRS and YFSETQ. The junction had 5 bases not matched to a gene; V was cut back by 3 bases and J by 1 base. The CDR3 is made up of 16 amino acids. The CDR3 DNA is TGCGCCAGCAGCTGGGGGACTAGCGGATTCCAAGAGACCCAGTACTTC. Its translation: CASSWGTSGFQETQYF.

The gene calls are TRBV15 and TRBJ1-2; D uncertain. V dropped 5 bases and J dropped 4 bases, with 11 bases sitting between them. The CDR3 has 13 amino acids. Germline CDR1 and CDR2: LNHNV and YYDKDF (reference sequence). CDR3 nucleotide sequence: TGTGCCACCAGCGCCGGGGTTCCCTATGGCTACACCTTC. The encoded protein is CATSAGVPYGYTF.

The chain recombines TRBV5-1 with TRBJ1-4; D is perhaps TRBD1 (6 bases). Germline V gives CDR1 SGHRS, CDR2 YFSETQ. The V end was cut by 5 bases, the J end by 8 bases, with 10 bases between. The CDR3 sequence is 12 residues long. CDR3 sequence reads: CASSKTGEKLFF. CDR3 DNA sequence: TGCGCCAGCAGTAAAACAGGGGAAAAACTGTTTTTT.

This chain connects TRBV20-1 to TRBJ1-2, with unresolved D. The V end lost 1 base, the J end lost 4 bases, and 4 bases lay between the germline ends. Germline V gene data show CDR1 as DFQATT and CDR2 as SNEGSKA (reference sequence). The CDR3 has 11 residues. CDR3 protein: CSARGVYGYTF. Here the CDR3 DNA reads TGCAGTGCTAGAGGAGTCTATGGCTACACCTTC.

The rearrangement links TRBV21-1 to TRBJ1-5; the table calls TRBD1, which could not be checked here. TRBV21-1 is a pseudogene locus. The CDR3 has 17 residues. CDR3 DNA: TGTGCCAGCAGCCCCTCGTTCCCAGGGGATTACAATCAGCCCCAGCATTTT. It is translated as CASSPSFPGDYNQPQHF.

The rearrangement uses TRBV9 and TRBJ1-2, with 7 positions matching TRBD1. Germline CDR1 SGDLS, CDR2 YYNGEE. V trimming: 0 bases; J trimming: 4 bases; junction bases outside the gene matches: 6. This CDR3 region has 15 residues. The chain's CDR3 is CASSVAGDRAYGYTF. CDR3 bases: TGTGCCAGCAGCGTAGCGGGAGACAGGGCCTATGGCTACACCTTC.

The chain uses TRBV7-9 and TRBJ1-2, with TRBD1 matching over 8 bases. This CDR3 has 18 amino acids. The V and J ends lost 8 bases and 6 bases, in that order; junction bases with no gene match: 23. Germline CDR1 is SEHNR and CDR2 is FQNEAQ (reference sequence). This chain's CDR3 is CASRPTGARAWSRNGYTF. Here the CDR3 DNA reads TGTGCCAGCCGACCGACAGGGGCTAGGGCCTGGTCTCGGAATGGCTACACCTTC.

This chain links TRBV14 with TRBJ2-2; D is undetermined. The V end lost 5 bases, the J end lost 8 bases, and 9 bases lay between the germline ends. Germline CDR1 SGHDN, CDR2 FVKESK. CDR3 length: 12 amino acids. The CDR3 reads CASSDPRGELFF. The CDR3 nucleotides are TGTGCCAGCAGCGATCCCAGGGGGGAGCTGTTTTTT.

Only one count was recorded for this clone. The rearrangement links TRBV11-1 to TRBJ1-1; D is undetermined. The ends were cut back, 5 bases at V and 11 bases at J, with 18 bases in the middle. Germline CDR1 SGHAT, CDR2 FQDESV (reference sequence). This CDR3 region has 13 residues. CDR3 sequence (DNA): TGTGCCAGCAGCCCACGGGTCCCCACTGGGGCTTTCTTT. Translating gives CASSPRVPTGAFF.

CDR3 sequence reads: CASSRSYEQYF. The CDR3 DNA is TGTGCCAGCAGCCGTAGCTACGAGCAGTACTTC. V and J are TRBV7-8 and TRBJ2-7; D call uncertain. The V gene's germline CDR1 is SGHVS and CDR2 FQNEAQ. The CDR3 extends over 11 amino acids. V was shortened by 5 bases and J by 3 bases, with 5 bases between the two germline ends.

The chain carries TRBV27 and TRBJ2-1; 10 bases agree with TRBD1. This CDR3 comprises 16 residues. Looked up from germline, CDR1 is MNHEY and CDR2 is SMNVEV (reference sequence). The junction had 8 bases not matched to a gene; V was cut back by 1 base and J by 8 bases. This CDR3 reads CASSLWDRGTRDEQFF. The CDR3 DNA reads as TGTGCCAGCAGTTTATGGGACAGGGGAACGAGGGATGAGCAGTTCTTC.

This clone was observed a handful of times. CDR3 residues: CASSTGQTYEQYF. CDR3 sequence (DNA): TGTGCCAGTAGTACGGGACAGACCTACGAGCAGTACTTC. The chain combines TRBV19 with TRBJ2-7; 7 bases are shared with TRBD1. The CDR3 totals 13 residues. V shed 4 bases and J 2 bases; nucleotides not matched to a gene: 2. CDR1 LNHDA and CDR2 SQIVND come from the germline V gene (reference sequence).

A remark on this clone: The junction does not match germline at one end; this may be a read error. This chain joins TRBV19 and TRBJ2-4; TRBD1 aligns across 7 bases. Germline values: CDR1 LNHDA, CDR2 SQIVND (reference sequence). The CDR3 runs to 17 residues. CDR3 amino acids: CASSTSRDSIAKNSQYF. CDR3 in DNA: TGTGCCAGTAGTACTAGCCGGGACAGCATAGCCAAAAACAGTCAGTACTTC.

V and J are TRBV30 and TRBJ1-5, with D possibly being TRBD1 (5 bases). Per the germline V gene, CDR1 is GTSNPN and CDR2 is SVGIG (reference sequence). The ends were cut back, 0 bases at V and 7 bases at J, with 13 bases in the middle. This CDR3 is built from 14 residues. The CDR3, as DNA: TGTGCCTGGAGTGTGGGGGGGTCTGAACAGCCCCAGCATTTT. This gives the protein CAWSVGGSEQPQHF.

This chain's CDR3 is CATSFTGFGELFF. In DNA, the CDR3 is TGTGCCACCAGCTTTACAGGGTTCGGGGAGCTGTTTTTT. The chain has TRBV15 and TRBJ2-2; possibly TRBD1 for D (6 bases). V lost 5 bases and J lost 7, with 11 bases in between. This CDR3 has 13 amino acids. CDR1 is LNHNV and CDR2 is YYDKDF in the germline V gene (reference sequence).

V is TRBV4-1 and J is TRBJ2-7; TRBD1 matches 9 bases. This CDR3 region has 15 residues. V lost 1 base and J lost 4; bases outside the gene matches: 5. Germline assignment: CDR1 MGHRA and CDR2 YSYEKL. DNA of the CDR3: TGCGCCAGCAGCCAAGGAGGACAGGGGAGGTACGAGCAGTACTTC. It yields the protein CASSQGGQGRYEQYF.

The chain couples TRBV15 to TRBJ1-5, with D unclear. Trimming pared 0 bases from V and 0 bases from J, leaving 6 bases between. Germline V gives CDR1 LNHNV, CDR2 YYDKDF (reference sequence). The CDR3 is 15 amino acids. The CDR3 here is CATSRDVNSNQPQHF. The CDR3 region has the DNA TGTGCCACCAGCAGAGACGTTAATAGCAATCAGCCCCAGCATTTT.

V and J are TRBV6-5 and TRBJ1-1; D not certain. Germline CDR1 reads MNHEY; CDR2 reads SVGAGI. The CDR3 consists of 13 residues. V was clipped by 0 bases and J by 7 bases, with 9 bases between them. Here the CDR3 reads CASSYSEGNEAFF. The CDR3 region has the DNA TGTGCCAGCAGTTACTCGGAGGGAAATGAAGCTTTCTTT.

This chain links TRBV6-1 with TRBJ2-7; D is possibly TRBD1 (6 bases). The germline CDR1 and CDR2 sequences are MNHNS and SASEGT. CDR3 length: 15 residues. The CDR3 spells CPHLNTGQLLYEQYF. The DNA for the CDR3 is TGTCCGCACCTTAATACAGGGCAGTTGTTGTACGAGCAGTACTTC.

The V gene is TRBV19, the J gene TRBJ2-5; TRBD1 matches 8 bases. The J call may be mistaken, given a closer DNA end match to TRBJ2-7. The CDR3 loop spans 14 amino acids. Germline-derived CDR1 and CDR2 are LNHDA and SQIVND (reference sequence). This CDR3 is CASSIARGPHEQYF. The CDR3 DNA follows: TGTGCCAGTAGTATTGCCAGGGGGCCCCACGAGCAGTACTTC.

The chain uses TRBV5-1 and TRBJ1-1; possible D gene TRBD1, 6 bases. Germline assignment: CDR1 SGHRS and CDR2 YFSETQ. The CDR3 is 16 amino acids. Trimming took off 1 base at V and 0 bases at J, with 13 bases between the two ends. The CDR3 spells CASSLLKGTLNTEAFF. The CDR3, as DNA: TGCGCCAGCAGCTTGTTGAAGGGGACATTGAACACTGAAGCTTTCTTT.

This clone has a handful of counts. The chain uses TRBV15 and TRBJ1-2, with TRBD1 matching 8 bases. CDR1 is LNHNV and CDR2 is YYDKDF in the germline V gene (reference sequence). The CDR3 spans 19 residues. The junction had 17 bases not matched to a gene; V was cut back by 0 bases and J by 5 bases. This chain's CDR3 is CATSRERSLGRGLFYGYTF. CDR3 in DNA: TGTGCCACCAGCAGAGAGAGGTCCCTCGGCAGGGGGCTTTTTTATGGCTACACCTTC. Full variable domain (rest looked up from reference TRBV15 and TRBJ1-2): DAMVIQNPRYQVTQFGKPVTLSCSQTLNHNVMYWYQQKSSQAPKLLFHYYDKDFNNEADTPDNFQSRRPNTSFCFLDIRSPGLGDTAMYLCATSRERSLGRGLFYGYTFGSGTRLTVV.

The rearrangement links TRBV5-1 to TRBJ2-3; TRBD2 matches 12 bases. Germline lookup yields CDR1 SGHRS and CDR2 YFSETQ. V was pared by 8 bases and J by 0 bases, with 4 bases of the junction left unmatched. The CDR3 is 15 residues long. The CDR3 sequence: CASSLAGGSTDTQYF. CDR3 coding DNA: TGCGCCAGTTCCCTAGCGGGGGGGAGCACAGATACGCAGTATTTT.

This sequence joins TRBV11-1 and TRBJ2-7; D ambiguous. Between the trimmed V and J ends, which lost 2 bases and 3 bases, there was a span of 2 bases. Per the germline V gene, CDR1 is SGHAT and CDR2 is FQDESV (reference sequence). The length of the CDR3 is 11 residues. The CDR3 loop reads CASSLYYEQYF. Here the CDR3 DNA reads TGTGCCAGCAGCTTATACTACGAGCAGTACTTC.